The rows below give T cell receptor beta chains drawn from one sample of a study of OX40 agonist ivuxolimab in advanced cancers. Repertoires were generated with immunoSEQ multiplex PCR, while TCRdb's copy carries only in-frame clones and drops some. The data hold some 41,000 clones, with more than 75% observed a single time. This specimen consisted of CD4+ or CD8+ T cells sorted from blood, obtained in a trial of the OX40 agonist ivuxolimab. The origin of the receptors is an adult with an advanced solid tumor such as melanoma, head and neck, liver or kidney cancer. Each CDR3 is given with its conserved first and last residue. The D gene is left open where the match is weak. Where a row states a size, it is once, few, many or the class of an expanded clone; other rows omit it.

d_call,clone_size,v_call,cdr3_aa
TRBD2,.,TRBV10-1,CASSDFPSGSSTDTQYF
TRBD1,few,TRBV7-9,CASSSGQGYGYTF
.,once,TRBV6-5,CASSSGGYGYTF
.,few,TRBV7-9,CASSFSSGLYTEAFF
.,.,TRBV16,CASSQLQTDSPEAFF
.,.,TRBV15,CATSSRSGGGEQYF
.,.,TRBV4-1,CASSQAGGNTIYF
TRBD1,.,TRBV2,CASSQTGMNEQFF
TRBD2,once,TRBV5-1,CASSLGPSGDSYEQYF
TRBD2,.,TRBV4-1,CASSQDPGTSYTDTQYF
TRBD1,.,TRBV5-6,CASSSGQGEDTQYF
TRBD2,.,TRBV19,CASSASGSYEQYF
.,.,TRBV7-6,CASSRGDEQFF
.,.,TRBV6-5,CASSLSNEKLFF
.,.,TRBV6-1,CASSEGTGGLSLTQETQYF
.,.,TRBV6-5,CASSNPMNTEAFF
.,.,TRBV27,CASSFYNEQFF
.,.,TRBV5-4,CASSLEVRSYEQYF
TRBD2,.,TRBV6-6,CASSFIAGGHNEQFF
.,.,TRBV27,CASSFEGSNTEAFF
.,.,TRBV5-1,CASSLAGSIYEQYF
TRBD1,.,TRBV18,CASSTGQGVPYEQYF
.,.,TRBV19,CASSIASGIDNEQFF
TRBD2,.,TRBV4-2,CASSSSQTSGPTDTQYF
TRBD2,.,TRBV27,CASSPRLANEQFF
.,.,TRBV11-2,CASSLTNYNEQFF
TRBD1,.,TRBV27,CASSSHRDSSYEQYF
TRBD1,.,TRBV7-9,CASSLGQGGSPLHF
TRBD1,.,TRBV5-1,CASSWGTAEAFNSEAFF
TRBD1,.,TRBV7-6,CASSLWTGRTGELFF
.,once,TRBV27,CASSPRTDFTSGWYF